This TCR beta chain is drawn from a study of identical twins. This clonotype was observed a few times. Its antigen is currently unknown. There are 13 residues in the CDR3. The V end was cut by 3 bases, the J end by 9 bases, with 13 bases between. CDR1 is SGDLS, CDR2 YYNGEE, per germline. The study's findings and limits: Insertion counts were lower in abundant cord blood beta clonotypes, a trend that memory repertoires did not show. Where beta out-of-frame sequences were concerned, excess twin sharing was weaker.

TCRdb used MiXCR to reprocess the 5' RACE reads, holding one entry per CDR3 protein. The top ten hold around 0.98% of the sample, which has a few hundred thousand distinct CDR3 sequences, roughly an eighth seen once. This sample also belongs to another study, concerning yellow fever vaccine responses in identical twins. That study reports: Twins reportedly showed a vaccine T cell response that seemed partly convergent and partly personalized.

The TCR sequence derives from a woman aged 18 to 35 in good health. The source material was CD4+ T cells sorted from blood. V is TRBV9 and J is TRBJ2-1, with D tentatively TRBD1 (6 bases). The CDR3 nucleotides read TGTGCCAGCAGCGAGTTACTAGGGGGTGAGCAGTTCTTC. Protein product: CASSELLGGEQFF. Using reference TRBV9 and TRBJ2-1 for the parts outside the CDR3, the full variable domain is DSGVTQTPKHLITATGQRVTLRCSPRSGDLSVYWYQQSLDQGLQFLIQYYNGEERAKGNILERFSAQQFPDLHSELNLSSLELGDSALYFCASSELLGGEQFFGPGTRLTVL.